This T cell receptor (beta chain) was captured in a study of CD8 T cells in ankylosing spondylitis listed by TCRdb under 2017. Background for the entire study: To find TCR variants linked to disease, the study profiled T cell receptor beta repertoires in ankylosing spondylitis patients and healthy donors. Peripheral blood samples were taken, and synovial fluid was additionally collected from ankylosing spondylitis patients. In total, the full study cohort was made up of 85 to 140 healthy donors and approximately 27 ankylosing spondylitis patients. What the study reported, not specific to this receptor: Some motif variants were previously reported in synovial fluid and blood of reactive arthritis patients, suggesting common disease-initiation mechanisms. The disease-linked clones were reported to be significantly enriched in matched synovial fluid samples from ankylosing spondylitis patients. Blood from ankylosing spondylitis patients appeared to be characterized by a TCR beta motif composed of 7 to 9 highly homologous amino acid variants. The disease-linked clones had a CD8+ phenotype and were found at relatively low frequencies in peripheral blood.

Taken from cysteine to phenylalanine, the CDR3 has 15 residues. Only the CDR3 part of the read is kept: 45 bases, read in frame from the first base. Here V drops 6 bases and J drops 3 bases, and the junction holds 3 bases not matched to any gene. CDR1 and CDR2 (SNHLY, FYNNEI) derive from the germline V gene. Instrument on record: Illumina HiSeq 2500. Quantitative 5'-RACE with molecular barcodes was the method used to prepare the TCR beta libraries. From the authors' description of their analysis: To identify disease-linked TCR variants, a new computational method was used, one built on a probabilistic model of VDJ rearrangement. TCRdb reworked the public reads: Q25 trimming with fastp, MiXCR clone assembly, productive beta chains retained. When rows share a CDR3 protein, they turn into one entry using the most common DNA and genes. V and J calls and clone size were set by TCRdb, not the authors. The sample contains 30,000 to 35,000 distinct CDR3 sequences, more than 30% of them found a single time. Less than 55% of the sample lies in the top ten.

This clonotype has ten or more counts. Its target antigen remains unknown. Per-nucleotide qualities are absent, and no much larger clonotype sits a single base away. Synovial fluid samples were matched to blood samples from the same ankylosing spondylitis patients. This TCR derives from a male donor with ankylosing spondylitis. Input material: synovial fluid, either unsorted or a sorted T cell fraction (not recorded which). This chain is built from TRBV2 and TRBJ2-1; 12 bases in the junction line up with TRBD2. Read as DNA, the sequence is TGTGCCAGCAGGCTAGCGGGAGGGGACTACAATGAGCAGTTCTTC. Translated, it reads CASRLAGGDYNEQFF.